The 20 T cell receptor beta chains below all came from one sample that was sequenced in a study of blood T cells in healthy people across ages. Next came a second PCR, run for about 6 to 11 cycles, which used a sample-barcoded 5' primer along with a J-beta primer mix. TCRdb re-called the 5' RACE reads through MiXCR, storing one row per CDR3 protein. Of about 700,000 distinct CDR3 sequences listed, about 30% are singletons. Sample: blood. Receptor source: a woman aged 80 or over in good health.

The CDR3 coding sequence is TGTGCCAGCAGTAAACCCGGCGGACAGGGCTCCTATGGCTACACCTTC. Its protein is CASSKPGGQGSYGYTF. The rearrangement links TRBV6-2 or TRBV6-3 to TRBJ1-2; 8 bases line up with TRBD1. Per the germline V gene, CDR1 is MNHEY and CDR2 is SVGEGT. There are 16 residues in the CDR3. After removal of 5 bases from V and 4 bases from J, the junction contained 12 bases not matched to a gene.

V gene TRBV7-9 combines with J gene TRBJ1-2; 8 bases map to TRBD1. This CDR3 has 15 amino acids. The ends lost 0 bases at V and 4 bases at J; junction bases unmatched: 4. In germline, CDR1 is SEHNR, CDR2 FQNEAQ (reference sequence). The CDR3 nucleotides are TGTGCCAGCAGCTTAGCGGGACAGGACCTCTATGGCTACACCTTC. It specifies CASSLAGQDLYGYTF.

This chain joins TRBV12-3 or TRBV12-4 and TRBJ2-7, with TRBD1 identical over 7 bases. Trimming removed 6 bases from V and 3 bases from J; junction bases left unmatched: 5. This CDR3 comprises 13 residues. CDR3 bases: TGTGCCAGCAGGTCGACAGGGAACTACGAGCAGTACTTC. Protein sequence: CASRSTGNYEQYF.

This clonotype was counted ten times or more. V and J are TRBV12-3 or TRBV12-4 and TRBJ2-7, with D possibly matching TRBD1 (6 bases). This CDR3 is 14 amino acids long. Trimming took 5 bases from V and 3 from J, leaving 14 bases between them. The CDR3, as DNA: TGTGCCAGCAGTCCTCAGACAGGATACTACGAGCAGTACTTC. Translation gives CASSPQTGYYEQYF.

This clonotype was counted ten times or more. The genes are TRBV2 and TRBJ2-1; possibly TRBD1 or TRBD2 for D (6 bases each). Between the trimmed V and J ends, which lost 1 base and 4 bases, there was a span of 14 bases. Germline V gene sequence: CDR1 SNHLY, CDR2 FYNNEI. The CDR3 extends over 16 amino acids. CDR3 loop: CASSEGRGARYNEQFF. CDR3 nucleotides: TGTGCCAGCAGTGAAGGGAGGGGGGCCCGGTACAATGAGCAGTTCTTC.

The V and J genes are TRBV7-8 and TRBJ2-5; D perhaps matches TRBD2 (5 bases). CDR3 length: 12 amino acids. Germline loops: CDR1 SGHVS, CDR2 FQNEAQ. V shed 0 bases and J shed 13 bases, with 12 bases lying between them. CDR3 DNA sequence: TGTGCCAGCAGCTTAGCGAGCGGTAGGCCGTACTTC. It specifies CASSLASGRPYF.

This clonotype came up many times. The rearrangement joins TRBV7-9 to TRBJ1-1; D is unclear. The germline V gene encodes CDR1 SEHNR and CDR2 FQNEAQ (reference sequence). This CDR3 contains 16 residues. V gave up 5 bases and J gave up 1 base, with 17 bases separating them. In DNA form, the CDR3 reads TGTGCCAGCAGCCCCCGACTCAAGCTCCGGAACACTGAAGCTTTCTTT. The encoded protein is CASSPRLKLRNTEAFF.

The chain links TRBV2 to TRBJ2-1, with D possibly called TRBD1 or TRBD2 (6 bases each). Germline values: CDR1 SNHLY, CDR2 FYNNEI. Trimming removed 4 bases from V and 15 bases from J, with 16 bases in between. The CDR3 has 12 amino acids. As DNA, the CDR3 is TGTGCCAGCAGTGGGGGGGCGTTTACTCCGTTCTTC. Translation: CASSGGAFTPFF.

The V and J genes are TRBV7-2 and TRBJ2-5; D unclear. V gave up 4 bases and J gave up 1 base, with 13 bases separating them. From germline, CDR1 is SGHTA and CDR2 FQGNSA. The CDR3 loop spans 15 amino acids. The CDR3 sequence: CASSSSPGSQETQYF. The CDR3 DNA is TGTGCCAGCAGCTCCTCACCAGGTTCCCAAGAGACCCAGTACTTC.

This clonotype was picked up a small number of times. This sequence joins TRBV18 and TRBJ1-4; the D gene is possibly TRBD1 (6 bases). Germline CDR1 reads KGHSH; CDR2 reads LQKENI. Trimming shortened V by 3 bases and J by 8 bases, and 16 bases separated the two germline ends. The CDR3 extends over 15 amino acids. The CDR3 region is CASSPPRGGSEKLFF. CDR3 DNA: TGTGCCAGCTCACCCCCGAGGGGGGGTAGCGAAAAACTGTTTTTT.

This clonotype was detected a few times. This chain uses TRBV7-3 with TRBJ1-2; TRBD1 might be the D (6 bases). This CDR3 spans 16 amino acids. From germline, CDR1 is SGHTA and CDR2 FQGTGA. Trimming cost V 5 bases and J 4 bases, with 20 bases left between them. For the CDR3, the DNA is TGTGCCAGCAGCGCGACCGGGGACACCTCATTCTATGGCTACACCTTC. Translated, it gives CASSATGDTSFYGYTF.

This clonotype was observed many times. V usage is TRBV6-5 and J usage is TRBJ1-2; D perhaps matches TRBD1 (6 bases). The CDR3 totals 15 residues. V was pared by 3 bases and J by 8 bases, with 19 bases between. Germline V lookup: CDR1 MNHEY, CDR2 SVGAGI. The CDR3 DNA reads as TGTGCCAGCAGTTATCGGGGTCGGGGGGCGGGAGGCTACACCTTC. Amino acids: CASSYRGRGAGGYTF.

This clonotype was detected only a few times. CDR3 loop: CATAPTGSPNYGYTF. In DNA form, the CDR3 reads TGTGCCACCGCCCCGACAGGGAGCCCCAACTATGGCTACACCTTC. The chain uses TRBV6-5 and TRBJ1-2; 7 positions match TRBD1. The CDR3 sequence is 15 residues long. Germline lookup yields CDR1 MNHEY and CDR2 SVGAGI. V was pared by 10 bases and J by 2 bases, with 13 bases of the junction left unmatched.

A word on this clonotype: Just one base apart from a much larger clone, this may be a read error. The chain recombines TRBV7-2 with TRBJ2-6, with TRBD1 as a possible D gene (5 bases). CDR1 SGHTA and CDR2 FQGNSA come from the germline V gene. The CDR3 has 15 amino acids. The CDR3 sequence is CASSILISGANVRTF. The CDR3 DNA reads TGTGCCAGCAGCATACTGATCTCTGGGGCCAACGTCCGGACTTTC.

This sequence joins TRBV9 and TRBJ2-1; the match to TRBD2 covers 10 bases. The CDR3 sequence is 16 residues long. V gave up 4 bases and J gave up 6 bases; unmatched junction bases: 10. Per the germline V gene, CDR1 is SGDLS and CDR2 is YYNGEE. Here the CDR3 reads CASSPGGAGGRNEQFF. CDR3 DNA sequence: TGTGCCAGCAGCCCGGGAGGAGCGGGGGGGCGCAATGAGCAGTTCTTC.

The chain employs TRBV5-1 and TRBJ1-1; TRBD1 agrees at 10 bases. V lost 3 bases, J lost 6 bases, and 8 bases stayed unmatched. Per the germline V gene, CDR1 is SGHRS and CDR2 is YFSETQ. The CDR3 spans 15 residues. The CDR3 DNA sequence: TGCGCCAGCAGCTCCCGGGACAGGGGTAATCCTGAAGCTTTCTTT. It codes for CASSSRDRGNPEAFF.

The chain is built from TRBV6-5 and TRBJ2-1, with D perhaps matching TRBD1 (6 bases). V was shortened by 6 bases and J by 7 bases, with 16 bases between the two germline ends. The germline gives CDR1 MNHEY, CDR2 SVGAGI. This CDR3 is 14 amino acids long. DNA for the CDR3: TGTGCCAGCAGCCCAGGGGCGGGTAGGAATGAGCAGTTCTTC. This encodes CASSPGAGRNEQFF.

Comments on this clonotype: A much larger clone is a single base away; this may be a read error. The chain employs TRBV18 and TRBJ2-6; no reliable D call. CDR1 KGHSH and CDR2 LQKENI come from the germline V gene. The ends were cut back, 1 base at V and 0 bases at J, with 4 bases in the middle. The CDR3 spans 15 residues. This chain's CDR3 is CASSPRPSGANVLTF. The CDR3 coding sequence is TGTGCCAGCTCACCACGTCCCTCTGGGGCCAACGTCCTGACTTTC. Using reference TRBV18 and TRBJ2-6 for the parts outside the CDR3, the full variable domain is NAGVMQNPRHLVRRRGQEARLRCSPMKGHSHVYWYRQLPEEGLKFMVYLQKENIIDESGMPKERFSAEFPKEGPSILRIQQVVRGDSAAYFCASSPRPSGANVLTFGAGSRLTVL.

This clonotype was picked up many times. V usage is TRBV6-2 or TRBV6-3 and J usage is TRBJ1-2; D is ambiguous. Trimming took off 7 bases at V and 8 bases at J, with 17 bases between the two ends. Germline loops: CDR1 MNHEY, CDR2 SVGEGT. The CDR3 totals 13 residues. The CDR3 protein is CASTKGIPAGYTF. The CDR3 DNA follows: TGTGCCAGCACAAAAGGAATTCCGGCGGGCTACACCTTC.

Many counts were recorded for this clonotype. The CDR3 region has the DNA TGCAGTGCTAGAGATCAGGACGGTAGCGGGGTGGGCGATGAGCAGTTCTTC. It encodes CSARDQDGSGVGDEQFF. The chain carries TRBV20-1 and TRBJ2-1; 8 bases match TRBD2. The CDR3 is 17 amino acids. After removal of 0 bases from V and 8 bases from J, the junction contained 15 bases not matched to a gene. Per the germline V gene, CDR1 is DFQATT and CDR2 is SNEGSKA (reference sequence).